Detailed here is one TCR beta chain. As yet, its antigen is unknown. The CDR3 is 17 amino acids. Trimming cost V 4 bases and J 2 bases, with 21 bases left between them. The germline gives CDR1 SGHRS, CDR2 YFSETQ. The assay was immunoSEQ multiplex PCR, and TCRdb's table has in-frame clones only and misses some. The sample consists of 65,000 to 70,000 clones, 82% of them appearing once. The data were obtained in a study of OX40 agonist ivuxolimab in advanced cancers. Study findings and constraints: Some nonresponders likewise displayed low normalized T-cell clonal expansion. Partial responders at 0.1-3.0 mg/kg had among the lowest clonal expansion. The antigen specificity of the peripheral T cells (those that were expanded) was not determined. Clonal expansion by week 6 occurred in CD4+ and CD8+ blood T cells (at 0.1 to 3.0 mg/kg).

This chain joins TRBV5-1 and TRBJ1-2; a weak D match, TRBD1 (6 bases). The receptor's source is an adult with an advanced solid tumor such as melanoma, head and neck, liver or kidney cancer. Sequencing was performed on CD4+ or CD8+ T cells sorted from blood, taken in a trial of the OX40 agonist ivuxolimab. CDR3 nucleotide sequence: TGCGCCAGCAGCCACGGGCGGCAGGGGTCGTCAAACTATGGCTACACCTTC. Its protein is CASSHGRQGSSNYGYTF. The full variable domain, with the rest looked up from reference TRBV5-1 and TRBJ1-2, is KAGVTQTPRYLIKTRGQQVTLSCSPISGHRSVSWYQQTPGQGLQFLFEYFSETQRNKGNFPGRFSGRQFSNSRSEMNVSTLELGDSALYLCASSHGRQGSSNYGYTFGSGTRLTVV.